The 2 T cell receptor beta chains presented below share a single source sample, sequenced in a study of blood T cells in healthy people across ages. With a J-beta primer mix and a sample-barcoded 5' primer, a second PCR ran about 6 to 11 cycles. TCRdb reanalysed the 5' RACE reads using MiXCR and keeps one entry per CDR3 protein. The data contain around 1,500,000 distinct CDR3 sequences, 28% of them singletons. Sequenced material: blood. The receptor source for this set is a young woman in good health.

As regards this clonotype: A read error may account for a junction end that differs from germline. This rearrangement joins TRBV7-2 to TRBJ2-4; D may be TRBD1 (5 bases). The J call may be mistaken, given a closer DNA end match to TRBJ2-7. Germline CDR1 SGHTA, CDR2 FQGNSA. CDR3 size: 17 residues. The CDR3 here is CVSSFPNDSHSDYEQYF. The CDR3 nucleotides are TGTGTCAGCAGCTTTCCCAACGACAGTCACTCCGACTACGAGCAGTACTTC.

V usage is TRBV19 and J usage is TRBJ1-2; no definite D call. Germline CDR1 is LNHDA and CDR2 is SQIVND (reference sequence). Trimming removed 6 bases at V and 5 bases at J, with 19 bases between. The CDR3 extends over 15 amino acids. CDR3 sequence reads: CASSVGTKDLYGYTF. The CDR3 DNA is TGTGCCAGTAGCGTGGGCACCAAGGACTTATATGGCTACACCTTC.